Presented here are 17 T cell receptor beta chains from one specimen sequenced in a study of CD8+CD57+ T cells in acquired aplastic anemia. Genomic DNA was employed as the template in profiling TCR beta VDJ and CDR3. TCRdb reprocessed the reads via MiXCR and lists one record per CDR3 protein. Here the sample spans some 240,000 distinct CDR3 sequences, almost 35% being singletons. The sample was sorted CD4+, CD8+, or CD8+CD57+ T cells (not recorded which) from PBMCs. These receptors were taken from a human donor in good health, serving as a control.

This clonotype has ten or more counts. V gene TRBV7-2 combines with J gene TRBJ2-7; weak D call: TRBD2 (6 bases). CDR1 is SGHTA, CDR2 FQGNSA, per germline. CDR3 length: 15 residues. Trimming stripped 5 bases from V and 2 bases from J, with 16 bases between. The chain's CDR3 is CASSLLGTEPYEQYF. The CDR3 nucleotides are TGTGCCAGCAGCCTGCTTGGGACTGAACCCTACGAGCAGTACTTC.

Only a few counts were recorded for this clonotype. V is TRBV7-3 and J is TRBJ2-2; 8 bases line up with TRBD2. There are 15 residues in the CDR3. From germline, CDR1 is SGHTA and CDR2 FQGTGA. The ends lost 5 bases at V and 5 bases at J; junction bases unmatched: 7. The CDR3 loop reads CASSPLAGGTGELFF. The CDR3 DNA reads TGTGCCAGCAGCCCTCTTGCGGGGGGTACCGGGGAGCTGTTTTTT.

The rearrangement uses TRBV20-1 and TRBJ1-1; D not resolved. The V gene lost 0 bases and the J gene lost 5 bases, with 10 bases spanning the gap. Germline V gene data show CDR1 as DFQATT and CDR2 as SNEGSKA (reference sequence). The CDR3 totals 13 residues. Written as DNA, the CDR3 is TGCAGTGCTAGAGATTTTTGGGAGACTGAAGCTTTCTTT. This codes for CSARDFWETEAFF.

This chain joins TRBV5-4 and TRBJ1-1; 8 positions agree with TRBD1. This CDR3 comprises 14 residues. With V trimmed by 6 bases and J by 4 bases, 8 bases remained unmatched. The germline CDR1 and CDR2 sequences are SGHNT and YYREEE (reference sequence). In nucleotides, the CDR3 is TGTGCCAGCAAACCGGACAGGGCGGGCACTGAAGCTTTCTTT. Translated: CASKPDRAGTEAFF.

The V and J genes are TRBV2 and TRBJ2-2; D is perhaps TRBD1 or TRBD2 (6 bases each). Trimming removed 5 bases from V and 3 bases from J, with 13 bases in between. Germline lookup yields CDR1 SNHLY and CDR2 FYNNEI. This CDR3 contains 15 residues. DNA for the CDR3: TGTGCCAGCAGTTCACGCGGGACATACACCGGGGAGCTGTTTTTT. It specifies CASSSRGTYTGELFF. The entire variable domain, with the rest obtained from reference TRBV2 and TRBJ2-2, is as follows: EPEVTQTPSHQVTQMGQEVILRCVPISNHLYFYWYRQILGQKVEFLVSFYNNEISEKSEIFDDQFSVERPDGSNFTLKIRSTKLEDSAMYFCASSSRGTYTGELFFGEGSRLTVL.

There are many counts of this clonotype. The chain carries TRBV5-1 and TRBJ2-3; TRBD2 agrees at 12 bases. Per germline, CDR1 SGHRS and CDR2 YFSETQ. There are 16 residues in the CDR3. Trimming at V came to 4 bases and at J to 2 bases, leaving 5 bases not matched to a gene. DNA for the CDR3: TGCGCCAGCAGCCCACTAGCGGGAGGAATCACAGATACGCAGTATTTT. Amino acids: CASSPLAGGITDTQYF. The variable domain in full, completed from reference TRBV5-1 and TRBJ2-3, reads KAGVTQTPRYLIKTRGQQVTLSCSPISGHRSVSWYQQTPGQGLQFLFEYFSETQRNKGNFPGRFSGRQFSNSRSEMNVSTLELGDSALYLCASSPLAGGITDTQYFGPGTRLTVL.

The chain uses TRBV20-1 and TRBJ2-7, with TRBD2 matching 8 bases. J was trimmed by 3 bases and V by 2 bases; bases with no gene match: 3. From germline, CDR1 is DFQATT and CDR2 SNEGSKA (reference sequence). The CDR3 is 13 amino acids. Here the CDR3 DNA reads TGCAGTGCTAGACTAGCGGGCGACTACGAGCAGTACTTC. This translates into CSARLAGDYEQYF.

The chain recombines TRBV7-2 with TRBJ1-2, with TRBD1 as a possible D gene (5 bases). The CDR3 loop spans 11 amino acids. V was shortened by 8 bases and J by 8 bases, with 12 bases between the two germline ends. Germline V lookup: CDR1 SGHTA, CDR2 FQGNSA. CDR3 sequence reads: CASCGGDGYTF. In nucleotides, the CDR3 is TGTGCCAGCTGCGGGGGGGACGGCTACACCTTC.

As to this clonotype: A read error may explain this, as a much larger clone is one base away. This chain connects TRBV20-1 to TRBJ2-7; TRBD2 is a possible D gene (6 bases). Per the germline V gene, CDR1 is DFQATT and CDR2 is SNEGSKA (reference sequence). There are 15 residues in the CDR3. V was pared by 6 bases and J by 7 bases, with 25 bases between. The CDR3 coding sequence is TGCAGTGCCTCCGGGACCCAAGACCTAGGAGGGGAGCAGTACTTC. This codes for CSASGTQDLGGEQYF.

In its sample, this clonotype was seen many times. This chain connects TRBV12-3 or TRBV12-4 to TRBJ2-7; D ambiguous. The CDR3 has 14 residues. With 2 bases removed from V and 6 bases from J, the gap between germline ends came to 14 bases. CDR3 nucleotide sequence: TGTGCCAGCAGTTTAACATTTGGGGTAGGCGAGCAGTACTTC. This sequence encodes CASSLTFGVGEQYF.

This clonotype was found a few times. The rearrangement joins TRBV15 to TRBJ2-3; D perhaps matches TRBD1 (6 bases). From germline, CDR1 is LNHNV and CDR2 YYDKDF (reference sequence). CDR3 length: 15 amino acids. V dropped 3 bases and J dropped 1 base, with 11 bases sitting between them. CDR3 residues: CATSSDRQGTDTQYF. DNA of the CDR3: TGTGCCACCAGCAGCGACAGACAGGGCACAGATACGCAGTATTTT. Supplemented by reference TRBV15 and TRBJ2-3, the full variable domain reads DAMVIQNPRYQVTQFGKPVTLSCSQTLNHNVMYWYQQKSSQAPKLLFHYYDKDFNNEADTPDNFQSRRPNTSFCFLDIRSPGLGDTAMYLCATSSDRQGTDTQYFGPGTRLTVL.

This clonotype was recorded many times. The V call is TRBV20-1, the J call TRBJ2-7, with TRBD2 matching over 7 bases. The CDR3 loop spans 15 amino acids. CDR1 and CDR2 (germline): DFQATT, SNEGSKA (reference sequence). Losses at the gene ends were 2 bases for V and 3 bases for J; bases not matched to a gene: 10. The CDR3 nucleotides are TGCAGTGCTAGACAGCGGGGAACGCCAGACTACGAGCAGTACTTC. This translates into CSARQRGTPDYEQYF.

Many counts were recorded for this clonotype. CDR3 bases: TGCGCCAGCAGACAGGGGGCGTACGGAGCCCCCTACGAGCAGTACTTC. This encodes CASRQGAYGAPYEQYF. The genes are TRBV5-1 and TRBJ2-7; 9 nucleotides agree with TRBD1. The V segment lost 5 bases and the J segment 2 bases; nucleotides outside the gene matches: 11. The CDR3 has 16 amino acids. From germline, CDR1 is SGHRS and CDR2 YFSETQ.

This clonotype has a count of ten or more. The chain links TRBV2 to TRBJ2-7, with D possibly being TRBD2 (6 bases). The V gene lost 4 bases and the J gene lost 4 bases, with 14 bases spanning the gap. CDR3 length: 14 amino acids. The germline V gene has CDR1 SNHLY and CDR2 FYNNEI. In DNA, the CDR3 is TGTGCCAGCAGTGGTGGGACTGGTGTGTACGAGCAGTACTTC. Protein sequence: CASSGGTGVYEQYF.

The rearrangement uses TRBV5-1 and TRBJ1-1, with a tentative D call TRBD1 (6 bases). The CDR3 contains 14 residues. Per the germline V gene, CDR1 is SGHRS and CDR2 is YFSETQ. Trimming left V 0 bases short and J 5 bases short, with 11 bases between. The DNA for the CDR3 is TGCGCCAGCAGCTTGGCAGGGGTGGGTACTGAAGCTTTCTTT. This gives the protein CASSLAGVGTEAFF.

This clonotype has ten or more counts. V gene TRBV6-1 combines with J gene TRBJ2-7; 10 bases agree with TRBD1. V lost 6 bases, J lost 4 bases, and 6 bases stayed unmatched. The CDR3 totals 14 residues. CDR1 is MNHNS, CDR2 SASEGT, per germline. The CDR3, as DNA: TGTGCCAGCAGATGGACAGGGGGAACGTACGAGCAGTACTTC. Translated, it gives CASRWTGGTYEQYF.

This clonotype was found many times. The V and J genes are TRBV7-3 and TRBJ1-1, with D unresolved. The CDR3 runs 14 residues. V was shortened by 2 bases and J by 1 base, with 8 bases between the two germline ends. Germline CDR1 and CDR2: SGHTA and FQGTGA. The DNA for the CDR3 is TGTGCCAGCAGCTTAGGCTTTCCGAACACTGAAGCTTTCTTT. This translates into CASSLGFPNTEAFF.